The 8 T cell receptor beta chains given below trace back to one sample, sequenced in a study of T cell changes during pregnancy in multiple sclerosis (dated by TCRdb to between 2018 and 2021). The method was the immunoSEQ multiplex PCR assay. The source is immuneACCESS, and TCRdb retained only in-frame sequences with V and J called. Part of the clones is not carried over; for the studies checked, unresolved V genes explain less than half of this, and the remainder is unexplained. Present in this sample are around 31,000 clones, about 90% of which were seen just once. The ten largest clones represent 0.6% to 0.9% of the sample. Sequencing was performed on CD4+ T cells from peripheral blood mononuclear cells, taken in the first trimester of pregnancy. These receptors were collected from a female donor in good health, enrolled as a control in a pregnancy study.

This chain links TRBV4-2 with TRBJ1-1; D not certain. The germline gives CDR1 LGHNA, CDR2 YNFKEQ. This CDR3 has 13 residues. V lost 1 base and J lost 3, with 6 bases in between. CDR3: CASSQGPDTEAFF. CDR3 coding DNA: TGTGCCAGCAGCCAAGGCCCGGACACTGAAGCTTTCTTT.

The rearrangement uses TRBV30 and TRBJ1-1, with D unclear. V was clipped by 3 bases and J by 4 bases, with 12 bases between them. The germline gives CDR1 GTSNPN, CDR2 SVGIG (reference sequence). This CDR3 spans 13 amino acids. The CDR3 loop is CAWRYGGVTEAFF. CDR3 DNA sequence: TGTGCCTGGAGATACGGCGGGGTCACTGAAGCTTTCTTT.

J is TRBJ1-5 and V is TRBV10-3; possibly TRBD1 for D (6 bases). V lost 3 bases, J lost 3 bases, and 18 bases lay in between. Germline CDR1 is ENHRY and CDR2 is SYGVKD. There are 17 residues in the CDR3. The CDR3 here is CAISDRSRGGANQPQHF. DNA for the CDR3: TGTGCCATCAGTGATCGTTCGCGGGGGGGGGCCAATCAGCCCCAGCATTTT.

CDR3 nucleotide sequence: TGCGCCAGCAGCCCTGGACTAGCGGGGGGGCAGGACACCGGGGAGCTGTTTTTT. Amino acids: CASSPGLAGGQDTGELFF. The chain uses TRBV4-3 and TRBJ2-2; 15 bases are a match to TRBD2. Germline V gives CDR1 LGHNA, CDR2 YSLEER. This CDR3 comprises 18 residues. J was trimmed by 3 bases and V by 4 bases; bases with no gene match: 6.

The rearrangement uses TRBV9 and TRBJ2-3, with D perhaps matching TRBD2 (7 bases). Germline lookup yields CDR1 SGDLS and CDR2 YYNGEE. The CDR3 consists of 15 residues. Trimming cost V 4 bases and J 0 bases, with 12 bases left between them. CDR3 loop: CASSSRGASTDTQYF. The CDR3 nucleotides are TGTGCCAGCAGCTCCCGGGGGGCTAGCACAGATACGCAGTATTTT.

The chain employs TRBV5-4 and TRBJ1-2, with D perhaps matching TRBD1 (6 bases). Germline V gives CDR1 SGHNT, CDR2 YYREEE (reference sequence). With 4 bases removed from V and 5 bases from J, the gap between germline ends came to 12 bases. The CDR3 has 13 residues. The CDR3 region is CASSRTDSYGYTF. The CDR3 nucleotides are TGTGCCAGCAGCCGGACAGATTCTTATGGCTACACCTTC.

V is TRBV7-3 and J is TRBJ1-2; tentatively, D is TRBD1 (6 bases). The V gene's germline CDR1 is SGHTA and CDR2 FQGTGA. V lost 4 bases and J 2 bases, leaving 11 bases between the germline ends. CDR3 length: 14 amino acids. The CDR3 DNA reads TGTGCCAGCAGCTCTCGACAGGAGAACTATGGCTACACCTTC. Its translation is CASSSRQENYGYTF.

The genes are TRBV7-9 and TRBJ1-1; 9 bases are shared with TRBD1. Trimming cost V 3 bases and J 0 bases; bases outside gene matches: 5. The CDR3 covers 16 residues. Germline loops: CDR1 SEHNR, CDR2 FQNEAQ (reference sequence). The CDR3 loop reads CASSLGQGLLNTEAFF. The CDR3 DNA sequence: TGTGCCAGCAGCTTGGGACAGGGACTGCTGAACACTGAAGCTTTCTTT.